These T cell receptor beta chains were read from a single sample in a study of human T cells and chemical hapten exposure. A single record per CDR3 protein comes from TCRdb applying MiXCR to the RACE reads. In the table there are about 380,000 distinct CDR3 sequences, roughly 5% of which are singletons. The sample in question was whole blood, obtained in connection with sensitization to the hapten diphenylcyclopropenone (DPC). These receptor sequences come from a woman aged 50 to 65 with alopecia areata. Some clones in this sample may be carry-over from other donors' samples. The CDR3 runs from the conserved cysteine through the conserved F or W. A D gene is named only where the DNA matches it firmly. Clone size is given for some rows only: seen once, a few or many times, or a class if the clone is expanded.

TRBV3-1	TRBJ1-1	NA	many	TGTGCCAGCAGCCATAGGACAGCTGAAGCTTTCTTT	CASSHRTAEAFF
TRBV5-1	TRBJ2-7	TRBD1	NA	TGCGCCAGCAGCTTAGACAGGGGGCTGATCGGCGACGAGCAGTACTTC	CASSLDRGLIGDEQYF
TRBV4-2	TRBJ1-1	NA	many	TGTGCCAGCAGCCAAGGCCCGGGGTTCCACACTGAAGCTTTCTTT	CASSQGPGFHTEAFF
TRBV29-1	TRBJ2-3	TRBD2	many	TGCAGCGTTGGGGGAGCGGGAGGCCGGAGGTCGGATACGCAGTATTTT	CSVGGAGGRRSDTQYF
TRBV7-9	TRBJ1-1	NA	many	TGTGCCAGCAGCCCCACGACATCGGAGACTGAAGCTTTCTTT	CASSPTTSETEAFF
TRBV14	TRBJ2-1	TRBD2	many	TGTGCCAGCAGCCCCACAAACTCCCTAGCGGGAAGTCAGTTCTTC	CASSPTNSLAGSQFF
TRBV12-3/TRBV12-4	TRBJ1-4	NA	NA	TGTGCCAGCAGTTTATCAAGGGGCGAAAAACTGTTTTTT	CASSLSRGEKLFF
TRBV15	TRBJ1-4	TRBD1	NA	TGTGCCACCGGGAACAGGGGACGTGAAAAACTGTTTTTT	CATGNRGREKLFF
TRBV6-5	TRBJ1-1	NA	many	TGTGCCAGCAGTGGTTCCGGGACAGAAGCTTTCTTT	CASSGSGTEAFF
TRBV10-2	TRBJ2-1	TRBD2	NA	TGCGCCAGCAGACTAGCGGGAATAGGTGAGCAGTTCTTC	CASRLAGIGEQFF
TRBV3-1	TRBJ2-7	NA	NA	TGTGCCAGCAACCAAGGGGGAAGGGAGCAGTACTTC	CASNQGGREQYF
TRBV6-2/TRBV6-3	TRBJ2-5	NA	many	TGTGCCAGCAGTCCTGAGGTGGCGGGAGAGACCCAGTACTTC	CASSPEVAGETQYF
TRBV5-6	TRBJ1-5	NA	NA	TGTGCCAGCAGCTCCGGACGAGGGGCCAACAATCAGCCCCAGCATTTT	CASSSGRGANNQPQHF
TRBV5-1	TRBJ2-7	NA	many	TGCGCCAGCAGCTTGTCGGGGGACGGATACGAGCAGTACTTC	CASSLSGDGYEQYF
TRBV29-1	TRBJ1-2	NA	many	TGCAGCGTTGGTGGTGATTGGGGCTACACCTTC	CSVGGDWGYTF
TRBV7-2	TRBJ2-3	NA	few	TGTGCCAGCAGCTTACTCGGACAGACCGATACAGATACGCAGTATTTT	CASSLLGQTDTDTQYF
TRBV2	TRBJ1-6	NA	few	TGTGCCAGCAGTGGCACGGCAAGTAATTCACCCCTCCACTTT	CASSGTASNSPLHF
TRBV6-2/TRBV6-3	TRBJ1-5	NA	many	TGTGCCAGCAGTTATGGGCTATTTAGTCAGCCCCAGCATTTT	CASSYGLFSQPQHF
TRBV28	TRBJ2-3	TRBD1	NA	TGTGCCAGCAGTCCTTTTTGGGACAGGGGTTTAGGAGATACGCAGTATTTT	CASSPFWDRGLGDTQYF
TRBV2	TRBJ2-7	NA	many	TGTGCCGGGGGAGGCGCAGGGGAGTACGAGCAGTACTTC	CAGGGAGEYEQYF
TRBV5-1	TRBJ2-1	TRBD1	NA	TGCGCCAGCAGCTATGGACAGGGGGCGGTCAATGAGCAGTTCTTC	CASSYGQGAVNEQFF
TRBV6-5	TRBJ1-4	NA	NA	TGTGCCAGCAAGGAACCGGGGGCAACTAATGAAAAACTGTTTTTT	CASKEPGATNEKLFF
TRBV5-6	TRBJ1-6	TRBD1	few	TGTGCCAGCAGCCCTGAGACAGGGAGCGGTAATTCACCCCTCCACTTT	CASSPETGSGNSPLHF
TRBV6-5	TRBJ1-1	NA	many	TGTGCCAGCAGTTACATGAAAGGGAGGCTGAACACTGAAGCTTTCTTT	CASSYMKGRLNTEAFF
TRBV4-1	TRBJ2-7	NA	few	TGCGCCAGCAGCCAAGATAGGGCCTACGAGCAGTACTTC	CASSQDRAYEQYF